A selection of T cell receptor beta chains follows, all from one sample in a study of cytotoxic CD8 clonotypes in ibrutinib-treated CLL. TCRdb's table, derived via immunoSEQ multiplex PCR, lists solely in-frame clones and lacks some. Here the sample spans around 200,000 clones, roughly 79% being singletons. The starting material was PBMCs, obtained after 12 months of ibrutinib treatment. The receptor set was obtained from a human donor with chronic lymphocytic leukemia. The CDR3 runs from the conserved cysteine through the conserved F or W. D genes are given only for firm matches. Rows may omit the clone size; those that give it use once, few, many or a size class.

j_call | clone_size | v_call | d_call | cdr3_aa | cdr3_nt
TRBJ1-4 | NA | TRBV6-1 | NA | CASSEWGNEKLFF | TGTGCCAGCAGTGAGTGGGGTAATGAAAAACTGTTTTTT
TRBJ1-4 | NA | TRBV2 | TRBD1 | CASSSTGGLYEKLFF | TGTGCCAGCAGTTCAACAGGGGGCCTCTATGAAAAACTGTTTTTT
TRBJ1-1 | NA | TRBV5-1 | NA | CASSLEALAPEAFF | TGCGCCAGCAGCTTGGAAGCGCTAGCCCCTGAAGCTTTCTTT
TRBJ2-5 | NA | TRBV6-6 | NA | CASTPSWGAETQYF | TGTGCCAGCACACCCTCCTGGGGGGCCGAGACCCAGTACTTC
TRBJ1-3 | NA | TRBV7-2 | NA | CASSHSSGNTIYF | TGTGCCAGCAGCCACAGTTCTGGAAACACCATATATTTT
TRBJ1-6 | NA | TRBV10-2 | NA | CASSEFEGSSLHF | TGCGCCAGCAGTGAGTTCGAGGGCTCTTCCCTCCACTTT
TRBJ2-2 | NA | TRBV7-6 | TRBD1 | CASSPEAGDSLSTGELFF | TGTGCCAGCAGCCCCGAAGCCGGGGACAGTTTATCCACCGGGGAGCTGTTTTTT
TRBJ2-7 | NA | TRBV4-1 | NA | CASSQLPRGNMQYF | TGCGCCAGCAGCCAATTACCCCGGGGAAATATGCAGTACTTC
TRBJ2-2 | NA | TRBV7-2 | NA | CASSLAGGNTGELFF | TGTGCCAGCAGCTTAGCGGGGGGGAACACCGGGGAGCTGTTTTTT
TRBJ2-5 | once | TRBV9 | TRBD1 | CASSAGQGIETQYF | TGTGCCAGCAGCGCGGGACAGGGTATTGAGACCCAGTACTTC
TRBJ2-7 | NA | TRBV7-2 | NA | CASSLSSYGQGIDHEQYF | TGTGCCAGCAGCTTATCATCCTATGGGCAGGGGATCGACCACGAGCAGTACTTC
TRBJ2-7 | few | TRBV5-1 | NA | CASSLGYEQYF | TGCGCCAGCAGCTTGGGGTACGAGCAGTACTTC
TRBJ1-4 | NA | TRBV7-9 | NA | CASSPLGTTNEKLFF | TGTGCCAGCAGCCCCCTCGGCACAACTAATGAAAAACTGTTTTTT
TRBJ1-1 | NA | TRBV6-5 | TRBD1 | CASSDRGLVTEAFF | TGTGCCAGCAGTGACAGGGGGCTGGTCACTGAAGCTTTCTTT
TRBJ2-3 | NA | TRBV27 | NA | CASSLRLAGRDTQYF | TGTGCCAGCAGTTTACGGCTAGCAGGGAGAGATACGCAGTATTTT
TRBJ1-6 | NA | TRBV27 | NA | CASSFGGDSYNSPLHF | TGTGCCAGCAGTTTCGGAGGAGACTCCTATAATTCACCCCTCCACTTT
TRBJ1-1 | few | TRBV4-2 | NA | CASSQPDRMNTEAFF | TGTGCCAGCAGCCAACCTGACAGAATGAACACTGAAGCTTTCTTT
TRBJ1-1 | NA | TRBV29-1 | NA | CSVGATANTEAFF | TGCAGCGTTGGGGCAACCGCGAACACTGAAGCTTTCTTT
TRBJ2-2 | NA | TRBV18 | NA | CASSPGTTGELFF | TGTGCCAGCTCACCCGGCACCACCGGGGAGCTGTTTTTT
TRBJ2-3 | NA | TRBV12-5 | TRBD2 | CASGLVLTSGSTDTQYF | TGTGCTAGTGGTTTGGTACTTACTAGCGGGAGCACAGATACGCAGTATTTT